The 30 T cell receptor beta chains reported below all come from one sample, sequenced in a study of shared clonotypes between healthy human individuals. The data were produced by immunoSEQ multiplex PCR, yet TCRdb's version contains in-frame clones alone and is incomplete. In the table there are a few hundred thousand clones, roughly 96% of which are singletons. Sequences were obtained from memory CD8+ T cells sorted from blood. The sample's subset: CD45RO+ cells pooled with CCR7-negative TemRA cells. These receptors were collected from a man aged 25 to 45 in good health.

The rearrangement uses TRBV19 and TRBJ2-3, with 9 bases that match TRBD1. V gave up 4 bases and J gave up 4 bases; unmatched junction bases: 6. This CDR3 is 15 amino acids long. From germline, CDR1 is LNHDA and CDR2 SQIVND (reference sequence). The CDR3 coding sequence is TGTGCCAGTAGTACGGGACAGGGTAGGGCAGATACGCAGTATTTT. Amino acids: CASSTGQGRADTQYF.

The J gene is TRBJ1-5, the V gene TRBV5-5, with no clear D. Trimming cost V 0 bases and J 1 base, with 5 bases left between them. This CDR3 is 14 amino acids long. The germline V gene encodes CDR1 SGHKS and CDR2 YYEKEE (reference sequence). CDR3 in amino acids: CASSLGQSNQPQHF. CDR3 sequence (DNA): TGTGCCAGCAGCTTGGGACAAAGCAATCAGCCCCAGCATTTT.

The V gene is TRBV18, the J gene TRBJ2-7, with no clear D. CDR3 size: 15 residues. Germline lookup yields CDR1 KGHSH and CDR2 LQKENI. V was pared by 2 bases and J by 3 bases, with 14 bases between. The CDR3 sequence is CASSPTKGSLYEQYF. The CDR3 nucleotides read TGTGCCAGCTCACCAACAAAGGGATCCCTCTACGAGCAGTACTTC.

The chain combines TRBV28 with TRBJ2-2, with 9 nucleotides matching TRBD2. The junction had 7 bases not matched to a gene; V was cut back by 10 bases and J by 4 bases. There are 14 residues in the CDR3. CDR1 and CDR2 (germline): MDHEN, SYDVKM. CDR3 region: CANPGLAVTGELFF. The CDR3, as DNA: TGTGCCAACCCGGGACTAGCTGTCACCGGGGAGCTGTTTTTT. The entire variable domain, with the rest obtained from reference TRBV28 and TRBJ2-2, is as follows: DVKVTQSSRYLVKRTGEKVFLECVQDMDHENMFWYRQDPGLGLRLIYFSYDVKMKEKGDIPEGYSVSREKKERFSLILESASTNQTSMYLCANPGLAVTGELFFGEGSRLTVL.

This clone was observed once. The chain uses TRBV6-1 and TRBJ2-2; 7 nucleotides match TRBD2. CDR1 and CDR2 from the germline V gene are MNHNS and SASEGT. The CDR3 totals 17 residues. V gave up 4 bases and J gave up 2 bases; unmatched junction bases: 10. CDR3 DNA: TGTGCCAGCAGTGGATGGTTCGGGACTACTAACACCGGGGAGCTGTTTTTT. This sequence encodes CASSGWFGTTNTGELFF.

The chain employs TRBV4-1 and TRBJ2-2, with 9 bases aligning to TRBD2. V lost 8 bases to trimming and J lost 6 bases; unmatched junction nucleotides: 13. This CDR3 region has 16 residues. Germline V gives CDR1 MGHRA, CDR2 YSYEKL. The CDR3 coding sequence is TGCGCCAGCGCAGGGCGGGAGGGCCGTTCGGCCGGGGAGCTGTTTTTT. This codes for CASAGREGRSAGELFF.

This rearrangement joins TRBV5-1 to TRBJ1-1; D uncertain. This CDR3 spans 15 amino acids. The germline V gene encodes CDR1 SGHRS and CDR2 YFSETQ. V lost 1 base, J lost 2 bases, and 12 bases lay in between. CDR3: CASSLYRWRNTEAFF. Written as DNA, the CDR3 is TGCGCCAGCAGCTTGTATAGGTGGCGTAACACTGAAGCTTTCTTT.

The J gene is TRBJ2-1, the V gene TRBV6-5; D is uncertain. Between the trimmed V and J ends, which lost 6 bases and 8 bases, there was a span of 17 bases. CDR1 and CDR2 from the germline V gene are MNHEY and SVGAGI. The CDR3 length is 14 residues. Written as DNA, the CDR3 is TGTGCCAGCAGGGGTAGCCCCACACACCATGAGCAGTTCTTC. This encodes CASRGSPTHHEQFF.

The V gene is TRBV6-5, the J gene TRBJ2-3; D is undetermined. The germline CDR1 and CDR2 sequences are MNHEY and SVGAGI. The CDR3 consists of 15 residues. The ends were cut back, 9 bases at V and 5 bases at J, with 21 bases in the middle. The CDR3 bases are TGTGCCAGTCCCATCCCCGCGCAGGTGGTAGATACGCAGTATTTT. Amino acids: CASPIPAQVVDTQYF.

The rearrangement uses TRBV7-9 and TRBJ2-7, with TRBD2 matching 7 bases. The germline V gene encodes CDR1 SEHNR and CDR2 FQNEAQ (reference sequence). V shed 1 base, J shed 0 bases, and the junction held 9 bases outside the gene matches. The CDR3 runs 17 residues. CDR3: CASSLVLAGHSSYEQYF. The CDR3 region has the DNA TGTGCCAGCAGCTTAGTATTAGCGGGTCATAGCTCCTACGAGCAGTACTTC.

The chain joins TRBV7-3 to TRBJ2-1, with 8 bases fitting TRBD1. The CDR3 sequence is 16 residues long. Germline lookup yields CDR1 SGHTA and CDR2 FQGTGA. V dropped 4 bases and J dropped 2; count of bases not matched to a gene: 7. The CDR3 sequence is CASSSDGQGPYNEQFF. The CDR3 DNA is TGTGCCAGCAGCTCGGACGGACAGGGTCCCTACAATGAGCAGTTCTTC.

The CDR3 sequence is CASSSAGLAGVFNEQFF. The CDR3 bases are TGTGCCAGCAGCTCCGCGGGGCTAGCGGGAGTGTTCAATGAGCAGTTCTTC. The chain combines TRBV28 with TRBJ2-1; 10 positions match TRBD2. This CDR3 is 17 amino acids long. V trimming: 6 bases; J trimming: 6 bases; junction bases outside the gene matches: 14. Germline V gives CDR1 MDHEN, CDR2 SYDVKM. Looking up the rest from reference TRBV28 and TRBJ2-1 gives the full variable domain: DVKVTQSSRYLVKRTGEKVFLECVQDMDHENMFWYRQDPGLGLRLIYFSYDVKMKEKGDIPEGYSVSREKKERFSLILESASTNQTSMYLCASSSAGLAGVFNEQFFGPGTRLTVL.

V and J are TRBV28 and TRBJ2-5; no clear D gene. The CDR3 has 15 amino acids. Germline V gene lookup returns CDR1 MDHEN and CDR2 SYDVKM. The V and J ends lost 1 base and 1 base respectively, with 10 bases between them. Here the CDR3 DNA reads TGTGCCAGCAGTTTATTTACTACCCGCCAAGAGACCCAGTACTTC. It encodes CASSLFTTRQETQYF.

CDR3 DNA: TGTGCCATCAGCGACCGGGACAGGGACAGTAGAGAGACCCAGTACTTC. It translates to CAISDRDRDSRETQYF. This rearrangement joins TRBV10-3 to TRBJ2-5, with 9 nucleotides matching TRBD1. The length of the CDR3 is 16 residues. V gave up 6 bases and J gave up 4 bases; unmatched junction bases: 12. Germline CDR1 reads ENHRY; CDR2 reads SYGVKD.

The J gene is TRBJ1-1, the V gene TRBV18; perhaps TRBD1 as D (5 bases). CDR3 size: 17 residues. Germline values: CDR1 KGHSH, CDR2 LQKENI. V lost 4 bases, J lost 1 base, and 19 bases lay in between. CDR3 in amino acids: CASSRSLGVGQNTEAFF. Here the CDR3 DNA reads TGTGCCAGCTCACGGAGTCTGGGGGTAGGACAGAACACTGAAGCTTTCTTT.

This sequence joins TRBV18 and TRBJ2-1; 7 bases are a match to TRBD2. After removal of 6 bases from V and 7 bases from J, the junction contained 21 bases not matched to a gene. The CDR3 is 18 residues long. The germline V gene has CDR1 KGHSH and CDR2 LQKENI. CDR3 nucleotide sequence: TGTGCCAGCTCTACCAATGGGGTGCGGCTAGCGGTGGGGAATGAGCAGTTCTTC. The encoded protein is CASSTNGVRLAVGNEQFF.

CDR3 in amino acids: CASSYRGDSGNTIYF. CDR3 bases: TGTGCCAGCAGTTACAGGGGAGACTCTGGAAACACCATATATTTT. This rearrangement joins TRBV6-5 to TRBJ1-3; a possible D gene is TRBD1 (5 bases). In germline, CDR1 is MNHEY, CDR2 SVGAGI. Trimming left V 2 bases short and J 0 bases short, with 8 bases between. The CDR3 runs 15 residues.

The chain uses TRBV10-3 and TRBJ2-7; 11 nucleotides agree with TRBD1. Germline trimming cut 8 bases from V and 3 bases from J; bases unmatched to any gene: 6. CDR3 length equals 14 residues. From germline, CDR1 is ENHRY and CDR2 SYGVKD. The CDR3 DNA follows: TGTGCCATCGGGGACAGGGGGACTAACTACGAGCAGTACTTC. This codes for CAIGDRGTNYEQYF.

The chain links TRBV28 to TRBJ2-1; TRBD2 agrees at 9 bases. The CDR3 sequence is 16 residues long. CDR1 is MDHEN, CDR2 SYDVKM, per germline. V was pared by 4 bases and J by 5 bases, with 9 bases of the junction left unmatched. CDR3 sequence reads: CASSSNPSGINNEQFF. Written as DNA, the CDR3 is TGTGCCAGCAGTTCAAACCCTAGCGGGATTAACAATGAGCAGTTCTTC.

The chain combines TRBV28 with TRBJ1-3; 9 bases are shared with TRBD1. Germline-derived CDR1 and CDR2 are MDHEN and SYDVKM. The CDR3 is 16 amino acids. Unmatched junction bases numbered 8, after V lost 8 bases and J lost 0 bases. This CDR3 is CASSGTGSSSGNTIYF. The DNA for the CDR3 is TGTGCCAGCTCGGGGACAGGGAGTTCCTCTGGAAACACCATATATTTT.

The rearrangement links TRBV28 to TRBJ2-7; D remains unclear. With 4 bases removed from V and 0 bases from J, the gap between germline ends came to 7 bases. This CDR3 is built from 13 residues. Per germline, CDR1 MDHEN and CDR2 SYDVKM. The CDR3 nucleotides are TGTGCCAGCAGTTATTTTAGCTCCTACGAGCAGTACTTC. Protein product: CASSYFSSYEQYF.

The chain has TRBV10-2 and TRBJ2-7; 7 bases line up with TRBD1. V gave up 6 bases and J gave up 2 bases; unmatched junction bases: 16. Germline CDR1 reads WSHSY; CDR2 reads SAAADI. The CDR3 loop spans 17 amino acids. The CDR3 here is CASSPPAPQGEPYEQYF. DNA of the CDR3: TGCGCCAGCAGCCCTCCGGCCCCCCAGGGGGAACCCTACGAGCAGTACTTC.

The rearrangement links TRBV28 to TRBJ1-2; D is uncertain. V was clipped by 5 bases and J by 2 bases, with 18 bases between them. The CDR3 consists of 16 residues. Germline CDR1 MDHEN, CDR2 SYDVKM. The CDR3: CASSTIDIGRNYGYTF. As DNA, the CDR3 is TGTGCCAGCAGTACGATTGATATCGGTAGGAACTATGGCTACACCTTC.

This clone has just one count. The CDR3 DNA is TGCGCCAGCAGCCACGGGACTAGCGGTTTTTACGAGCAGTACTTC. Its protein product is CASSHGTSGFYEQYF. The chain has TRBV4-1 and TRBJ2-7; TRBD2 aligns across 11 bases. The ends lost 3 bases at V and 4 bases at J; junction bases unmatched: 5. CDR1 MGHRA and CDR2 YSYEKL come from the germline V gene. This CDR3 has 15 amino acids.

This sequence joins TRBV10-1 and TRBJ2-3; D is possibly TRBD1 (5 bases). The CDR3 covers 14 residues. Trimming pared 3 bases from V and 3 bases from J, leaving 10 bases between. Germline V gene lookup returns CDR1 WNHNN and CDR2 SYGVQD (reference sequence). The CDR3 is CASSEGVLTDTQYF. In DNA, the CDR3 is TGCGCCAGCAGTGAAGGGGTCCTTACAGATACGCAGTATTTT.

J is TRBJ2-4 and V is TRBV19; perhaps TRBD1 as D (6 bases). From germline, CDR1 is LNHDA and CDR2 SQIVND (reference sequence). V was trimmed by 3 bases and J by 2 bases, leaving 8 bases between them. The CDR3 covers 14 residues. The CDR3 coding sequence is TGTGCCAGTAGTATGCAGGGGTCCAAAAACATTCAGTACTTC. Protein: CASSMQGSKNIQYF.

The chain is built from TRBV28 and TRBJ2-7, with 7 nucleotides matching TRBD1. Germline lookup yields CDR1 MDHEN and CDR2 SYDVKM. The CDR3 totals 13 residues. J lost 3 bases, V lost 5 bases, and 4 bases had no gene match. The CDR3 bases are TGTGCCAGCAGTGAGGGACAGCTCTACGAGCAGTACTTC. Protein sequence: CASSEGQLYEQYF.

This CDR3 is CASSSLLAAYEQYF. The CDR3 bases are TGTGCCAGCAGTTCATTACTAGCGGCCTACGAGCAGTACTTC. V gene TRBV27 combines with J gene TRBJ2-7; 8 nucleotides agree with TRBD2. V lost 4 bases to trimming and J lost 2 bases; unmatched junction nucleotides: 4. Germline CDR1 MNHEY, CDR2 SMNVEV (reference sequence). CDR3 length: 14 residues.

This chain uses TRBV20-1 with TRBJ2-1; D unresolved. This CDR3 is built from 11 residues. Trimming took off 4 bases at V and 3 bases at J, with 4 bases between the two ends. Germline CDR1 is DFQATT and CDR2 is SNEGSKA (reference sequence). In nucleotides, the CDR3 is TGCAGTGCTACAGGCTACAATGAGCAGTTCTTC. Residues: CSATGYNEQFF.

V and J are TRBV14 and TRBJ2-1; weak D call: TRBD2 (6 bases). Germline V gene lookup returns CDR1 SGHDN and CDR2 FVKESK. The CDR3 runs 16 residues. V gave up 2 bases and J gave up 5 bases, with 16 bases separating them. The CDR3 sequence is CASSQWPGLLNNEQFF. The CDR3 DNA reads as TGTGCCAGCAGCCAATGGCCGGGACTCCTCAACAATGAGCAGTTCTTC. Together with reference TRBV14 and TRBJ2-1, the CDR3 gives the full variable domain: EAGVTQFPSHSVIEKGQTVTLRCDPISGHDNLYWYRRVMGKEIKFLLHFVKESKQDESGMPNNRFLAERTGGTYSTLKVQPAELEDSGVYFCASSQWPGLLNNEQFFGPGTRLTVL.